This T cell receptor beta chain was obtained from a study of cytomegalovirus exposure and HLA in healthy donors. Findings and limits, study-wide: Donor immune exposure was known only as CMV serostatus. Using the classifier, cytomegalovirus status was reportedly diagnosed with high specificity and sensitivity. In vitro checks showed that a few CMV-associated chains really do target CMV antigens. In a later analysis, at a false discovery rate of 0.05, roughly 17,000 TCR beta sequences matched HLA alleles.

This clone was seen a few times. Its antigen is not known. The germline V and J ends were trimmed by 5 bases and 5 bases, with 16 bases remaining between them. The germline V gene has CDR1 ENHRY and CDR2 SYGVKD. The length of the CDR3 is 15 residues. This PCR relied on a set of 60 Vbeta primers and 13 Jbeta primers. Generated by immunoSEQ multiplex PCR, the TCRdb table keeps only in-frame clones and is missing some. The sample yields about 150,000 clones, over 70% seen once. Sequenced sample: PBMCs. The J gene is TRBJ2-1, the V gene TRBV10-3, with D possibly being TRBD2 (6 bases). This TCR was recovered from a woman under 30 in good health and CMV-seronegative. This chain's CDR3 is CAISRAGQSHNEQFF. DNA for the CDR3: TGTGCCATCAGTCGAGCGGGTCAAAGCCACAATGAGCAGTTCTTC.